Listed below are T cell receptor beta chains from one sample, sequenced in a study of shared clonotypes between healthy human individuals. Assay: immunoSEQ multiplex PCR; the TCRdb copy retains only in-frame clones and omits some. In the table there are 800,000 to 1,200,000 clones, around 78% of which are singletons. Sequenced input: memory CD4+ T cells from PBMCs. The receptors were sampled from a man aged 18 to 30 in good health. Some clones in this sample may be carry-over from other donors' samples. CDR3s include the opening cysteine and the closing phenylalanine or tryptophan. The order of the fields is V gene, J gene, clone size, D gene, CDR3 protein, CDR3 DNA. A D gene is named only where the DNA matches it firmly. Clone sizes are given selectively: once, few, many, or a class where the clone is expanded.

TRBV28	TRBJ2-5	once	.	CASSRYESRQETQYF	TGTGCCAGCAGCCGTTATGAGAGCCGACAAGAGACCCAGTACTTC
TRBV28	TRBJ1-4	.	.	CASQAVGEKLFF	TGTGCCAGCCAAGCCGTCGGTGAAAAACTGTTTTTT
TRBV12-5	TRBJ2-1	.	.	CASGLDPWNEQFF	TGTGCTAGTGGTTTGGACCCGTGGAATGAGCAGTTCTTC
TRBV2	TRBJ1-2	.	.	CASMVRRDYGYTF	TGTGCCAGCATGGTCAGGAGGGACTATGGCTACACCTTC
TRBV5-1	TRBJ1-1	.	.	CASNDRANTEAFF	TGCGCCAGCAATGACAGAGCTAACACTGAAGCTTTCTTT
TRBV15	TRBJ1-5	.	TRBD1	CATSREDRGGQPQHF	TGTGCCACCAGCAGAGAAGACAGGGGCGGGCAGCCCCAGCATTTT
TRBV28	TRBJ1-2	.	.	CASTYNSRSYGYTF	TGTGCCAGCACCTACAACTCCCGATCCTATGGCTACACCTTC
TRBV5-6	TRBJ1-2	.	.	CASSRGHGANYGYTF	TGTGCCAGCAGCCGAGGACATGGGGCTAACTATGGCTACACCTTC
TRBV27	TRBJ2-5	.	.	CASSLSPQKGETQYF	TGTGCCAGCAGTTTATCACCCCAGAAAGGAGAGACCCAGTACTTC
TRBV18	TRBJ2-1	.	TRBD2	CASSPVTSGPNEQFF	TGTGCCAGCTCACCAGTAACTAGCGGACCCAATGAGCAGTTCTTC
TRBV7-9	TRBJ2-3	.	.	CASSSGLVAQYF	TGTGCCAGCAGCTCCGGACTCGTCGCGCAGTATTTT
TRBV28	TRBJ2-5	.	TRBD1	CASSLGQGAGETQYF	TGTGCCAGCAGTTTAGGACAGGGGGCCGGGGAGACCCAGTACTTC
TRBV6-5	TRBJ2-7	.	.	CASSKNRVNYEQYF	TGTGCCAGCAGTAAAAACAGGGTCAACTACGAGCAGTACTTC
TRBV6-1	TRBJ2-5	.	TRBD1	CASSGQTGLGTQYF	TGTGCCAGCAGTGGACAGACAGGGCTCGGGACCCAGTACTTC